Listed below are T cell receptor beta chains from one sample, sequenced in a study of cytomegalovirus exposure and HLA in healthy donors. The data were produced by immunoSEQ multiplex PCR, yet TCRdb's version contains in-frame clones alone and is incomplete. Found here are roughly 120,000 clones, just under 70% of them singletons; the top ten hold 5.4%. Material for sequencing was PBMCs. These receptors originate from a woman between 65 and 79 years old in good health and CMV-seropositive. Both conserved end residues are part of each CDR3. The D gene is left open where the match is weak. Size values are once, few and many counts, or a class for expanded clones, and some rows have none.

>TRBV30|TRBJ2-7|NA|NA
CAWSVSEDAGRYF
TGTGCCTGGAGTGTTTCGGAAGATGCGGGACGGTACTTC
>TRBV5-4|TRBJ1-1|NA|NA
CASSQGGWSTEAFF
TGTGCCAGCAGCCAAGGAGGGTGGAGCACTGAAGCTTTCTTT
>TRBV7-2|TRBJ2-3|NA|TRBD2
CASSLMGSGGADTQYF
TGTGCCAGCAGCTTAATGGGTAGCGGGGGGGCAGATACGCAGTATTTT
>TRBV5-1|TRBJ1-5|NA|TRBD1
CASSSGQGVQPQHF
TGCGCCAGCAGTTCGGGACAGGGGGTTCAGCCCCAGCATTTT
>TRBV5-4|TRBJ1-2|NA|TRBD1
CASSVDRVRADGYTF
TGTGCCAGCAGCGTAGACAGGGTAAGGGCGGATGGCTACACCTTC
>TRBV6-6|TRBJ2-7|NA|NA
CASSGQFNEQYF
TGTGCCAGCAGTGGACAGTTTAACGAGCAGTACTTC
>TRBV13|TRBJ1-1|NA|TRBD1
CASSLDRVKSAFF
TGTGCCAGCAGCTTGGACAGGGTGAAGAGTGCTTTCTTT
>TRBV20-1|TRBJ2-5|once|NA
CSASNFETQYF
TGCAGTGCTAGTAACTTCGAGACCCAGTACTTC
>TRBV7-6|TRBJ2-2|NA|TRBD2
CASSSLPPGLAGGGELFF
TGTGCCAGCAGCTCCTTACCTCCGGGACTAGCGGGGGGCGGGGAGCTGTTTTTT
>TRBV6-5|TRBJ1-6|NA|NA
CASSYKQGNSPLHF
TGTGCCAGCAGTTACAAACAGGGAAATTCACCCCTCCACTTT
>TRBV6-5|TRBJ1-3|few|NA
CASSSPGLSGNTIYF
TGTGCCAGCAGTTCCCCCGGTCTTTCTGGAAACACCATATATTTT